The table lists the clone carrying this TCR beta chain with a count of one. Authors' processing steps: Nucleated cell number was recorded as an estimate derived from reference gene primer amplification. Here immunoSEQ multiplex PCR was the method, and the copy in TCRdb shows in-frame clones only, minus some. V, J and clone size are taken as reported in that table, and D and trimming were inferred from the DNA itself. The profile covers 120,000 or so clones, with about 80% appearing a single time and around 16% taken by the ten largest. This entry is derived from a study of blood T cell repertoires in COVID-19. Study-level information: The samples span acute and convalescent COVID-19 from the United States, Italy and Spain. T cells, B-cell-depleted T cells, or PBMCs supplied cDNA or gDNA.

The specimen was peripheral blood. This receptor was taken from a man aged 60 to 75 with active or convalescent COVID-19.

The CDR3: CASSGRTGKLFF. Written as DNA, the CDR3 is TGTGCCAGCAGTGGTCGGACAGGAAAACTGTTTTTT. The rearrangement uses TRBV27 and TRBJ1-4; 7 positions match TRBD1. The CDR3 consists of 12 residues. J was trimmed by 10 bases and V by 5 bases; bases with no gene match: 4. Germline CDR1 is MNHEY and CDR2 is SMNVEV (reference sequence).